One sample yielded the 30 T cell receptor beta chains listed below, sequenced in a study of molecular identifiers for immune sequencing clone quantification. TCRdb re-analysed the PCR reads in MiXCR, keeping a single row per CDR3 protein. The sample contains about 630,000 distinct CDR3 sequences, roughly 27% of which appear only once. Sample: naive CD8+ T cells from blood, with Jurkat cell RNA spiked in. This sample's subset: FACS-sorted CD8+CD4-CCR7+CD45RA+ naive T cells. These receptor sequences come from a human donor in good health. Some libraries in this study had Jurkat cell RNA spiked in.

This clonotype was seen at least ten times. The chain is built from TRBV28 and TRBJ2-7; D may be TRBD1 (6 bases). The germline CDR1 and CDR2 sequences are MDHEN and SYDVKM. Trimming took off 6 bases at V and 2 bases at J, with 17 bases between the two ends. The CDR3 covers 15 residues. CDR3 DNA: TGTGCCAGCAGGCCCACAACGACAGGTGCCTACGAGCAGTACTTC. Translated: CASRPTTTGAYEQYF. The full variable domain, in which reference TRBV28 and TRBJ2-7 provide the parts outside the CDR3, is DVKVTQSSRYLVKRTGEKVFLECVQDMDHENMFWYRQDPGLGLRLIYFSYDVKMKEKGDIPEGYSVSREKKERFSLILESASTNQTSMYLCASRPTTTGAYEQYFGPGTRLTVT.

As to this clonotype: The junction differs from germline at one of its ends, possibly a read error. This chain joins TRBV12-3 or TRBV12-4 and TRBJ2-5; TRBD2 might be the D (5 bases). This CDR3 region has 18 residues. In DNA form, the CDR3 reads TGTGCCAGCAGTCTAGCCCCCCAGCGCCGAAATCTGCAAGAGACCCAGTACTTC. The encoded protein is CASSLAPQRRNLQETQYF.

This chain uses TRBV6-2 or TRBV6-3 with TRBJ2-2; D gene unclear. Germline values: CDR1 MNHEY, CDR2 SVGEGT. Trimming pared 6 bases from V and 1 base from J, leaving 9 bases between. This CDR3 region has 14 residues. DNA of the CDR3: TGTGCCAGCAGGGTGACTTTGAACACCGGGGAGCTGTTTTTT. Translated: CASRVTLNTGELFF.

CDR3 region: CASSQGPQGVMGDIQYF. The CDR3 region has the DNA TGCGCCAGCAGCCAGGGCCCCCAGGGCGTAATGGGGGACATTCAGTACTTC. The genes are TRBV5-1 and TRBJ2-4; either TRBD1 or TRBD2 may supply D (5 bases each). CDR1 and CDR2 (germline): SGHRS, YFSETQ. V shed 4 bases and J shed 8 bases, with 25 bases lying between them. The length of the CDR3 is 17 residues.

This clonotype was recorded a few times. The J gene is TRBJ2-7, the V gene TRBV7-6, with TRBD1 identical over 7 bases. The CDR3 sequence is 15 residues long. Looked up from germline, CDR1 is SGHVS and CDR2 is FNYEAQ. V shed 4 bases and J 9 bases; nucleotides not matched to a gene: 15. CDR3 loop: CASSSLVTGLLGQYF. CDR3 coding DNA: TGTGCCAGCAGCTCACTAGTGACAGGGCTTTTGGGGCAGTACTTC. The whole variable domain, remainder taken from reference TRBV7-6 and TRBJ2-7, is GAGVSQSPRYKVTKRGQDVALRCDPISGHVSLYWYRQALGQGPEFLTYFNYEAQQDKSGLPNDRFSAERPEGSISTLTIQRTEQRDSAMYRCASSSLVTGLLGQYFGPGTRLTVT.

This clonotype was seen repeatedly, ten times or more. This chain links TRBV14 with TRBJ2-3; 7 bases are a match to TRBD2. The CDR3 sequence is 18 residues long. Per germline, CDR1 SGHDN and CDR2 FVKESK. After removal of 0 bases from V and 2 bases from J, the junction contained 11 bases not matched to a gene. For the CDR3, the DNA is TGTGCCAGCAGCCAAGATTGGGGGGGAGTGACTAACACAGATACGCAGTATTTT. This translates into CASSQDWGGVTNTDTQYF.

This chain links TRBV28 with TRBJ2-3, with D perhaps matching TRBD1 (6 bases). V was cut by 2 bases and J by 5 bases, with 14 bases left in between. The CDR3 spans 15 residues. Germline CDR1 MDHEN, CDR2 SYDVKM. The DNA for the CDR3 is TGTGCCAGCAGTTTAAGGGGGTTGTCCGTAGATACGCAGTATTTT. This gives the protein CASSLRGLSVDTQYF.

This clonotype has just a few counts. The genes are TRBV12-3 or TRBV12-4 and TRBJ1-2, with 7 nucleotides matching TRBD1. V lost 5 bases to trimming and J lost 3 bases; unmatched junction nucleotides: 12. CDR3 length equals 16 residues. CDR3 protein: CASSPKQGHSYYGYTF. CDR3 nucleotides: TGTGCCAGCAGTCCAAAACAGGGGCATTCTTACTATGGCTACACCTTC.

The rearrangement links TRBV9 to TRBJ2-1, with a possible D match to TRBD1 (6 bases). From germline, CDR1 is SGDLS and CDR2 YYNGEE. This CDR3 region has 15 residues. The germline V and J ends were trimmed by 0 bases and 3 bases, with 10 bases remaining between them. CDR3 DNA sequence: TGTGCCAGCAGCGTAGAGGGGACACACTACAATGAGCAGTTCTTC. Its translation is CASSVEGTHYNEQFF.

This sequence joins TRBV20-1 and TRBJ2-1, with TRBD1 matching 7 bases. J was trimmed by 3 bases and V by 6 bases; bases with no gene match: 14. CDR1 is DFQATT, CDR2 SNEGSKA, per germline (reference sequence). The CDR3 has 16 residues. The CDR3 DNA follows: TGCAGTGCCCAACCGAGGGACAGAGTTAACTACAATGAGCAGTTCTTC. This gives the protein CSAQPRDRVNYNEQFF.

This clonotype has ten or more counts. The chain recombines TRBV20-1 with TRBJ2-7; D remains unclear. The CDR3 runs 13 residues. Germline lookup yields CDR1 DFQATT and CDR2 SNEGSKA (reference sequence). The V gene lost 0 bases and the J gene lost 2 bases, with 8 bases spanning the gap. The CDR3 protein is CSARDSGPYEQYF. The CDR3, as DNA: TGCAGTGCTAGAGATTCGGGTCCCTACGAGCAGTACTTC.

This clonotype occurred many times. The chain is built from TRBV12-3 or TRBV12-4 and TRBJ2-2; D not resolved. Trimming took 1 base from V and 1 from J, leaving 4 bases between them. The CDR3 sequence is 14 residues long. The CDR3 sequence is CASSLGQNTGELFF. DNA of the CDR3: TGTGCCAGCAGTTTAGGACAGAACACCGGGGAGCTGTTTTTT.

As for this clonotype: One end of the junction fails to match germline, which may point to a read error. The chain combines TRBV7-6 with TRBJ1-5, with 7 bases lining up with TRBD1. The CDR3 covers 19 residues. From germline, CDR1 is SGHVS and CDR2 FNYEAQ. The CDR3 DNA reads as TGTGCCAGCAGCTTATTTGTGGCAGGGGGGTCAGGAGGGGATCAGCTCCAGCATTTT. Its translation is CASSLFVAGGSGGDQLQHF.

A note on this clonotype: In this CDR3 the conserved last residue, phenylalanine or tryptophan, is missing, so a read error is likely. V and J are TRBV7-9 and TRBJ2-3, with no clear D. Germline assignment: CDR1 SEHNR and CDR2 FQNEAQ (reference sequence). V gave up 5 bases and J gave up 3 bases, with 12 bases separating them. There are 14 residues in the CDR3. CDR3 residues: CASSTVKATDTQYS. The CDR3 nucleotides read TGTGCCAGCAGCACGGTTAAGGCAACAGATACGCAGTATTCT.

This clonotype was picked up a small number of times. The genes are TRBV11-2 and TRBJ2-5; 8 bases match TRBD1. V was clipped by 5 bases and J by 3 bases; unmatched bases: 8. Germline-derived CDR1 and CDR2 are SGHAT and FQNNGV. The CDR3 consists of 15 residues. The CDR3 sequence is CASSLWTGREETQYF. The DNA for the CDR3 is TGTGCCAGCAGCCTATGGACAGGGCGTGAAGAGACCCAGTACTTC.

Concerning this clonotype: Germline and junction disagree at one end, which may indicate a read error. The V call is TRBV19, the J call TRBJ2-1, with D perhaps matching TRBD1 or TRBD2 (5 bases each). The length of the CDR3 is 13 residues. Germline loops: CDR1 LNHDA, CDR2 SQIVND (reference sequence). DNA for the CDR3: TGTGCCAGTAGTAAGGCAGGGACGAGTGAGCAGCTCTTC. As protein: CASSKAGTSEQLF.

The J gene is TRBJ2-7, the V gene TRBV29-1, with D possibly being TRBD2 (7 bases). CDR1 SQVTM and CDR2 ANQGSEA come from the germline V gene. CDR3 length equals 14 residues. Trimming shortened V by 5 bases and J by 2 bases, and 16 bases separated the two germline ends. CDR3 region: CSVSAGDYPYEQYF. The CDR3, as DNA: TGCAGCGTTAGCGCAGGGGACTACCCCTACGAGCAGTACTTC.

This clonotype occurred many times. This sequence joins TRBV7-9 and TRBJ2-7; no reliable D call. The germline gives CDR1 SEHNR, CDR2 FQNEAQ (reference sequence). There are 16 residues in the CDR3. V lost 5 bases to trimming and J lost 4 bases, with 21 bases between them. The CDR3 bases are TGTGCCAGCAGCCCATTGAAGGACGGAGCAAAGTACGAGCAGTACTTC. Translating it yields CASSPLKDGAKYEQYF.

The V and J genes are TRBV5-8 and TRBJ2-3, with 12 positions matching TRBD1. V gave up 5 bases and J gave up 2 bases; unmatched junction bases: 3. The germline V gene encodes CDR1 SGHTS and CDR2 YDEGEE. This CDR3 comprises 15 residues. CDR3 bases: TGTGCCAGCAGGGGACAGGGGGCTAACACAGATACGCAGTATTTT. It codes for CASRGQGANTDTQYF.

This clonotype was picked up many times. This chain uses TRBV6-2 or TRBV6-3 with TRBJ1-5, with unresolved D. The V gene's germline CDR1 is MNHEY and CDR2 SVGEGT. V gave up 0 bases and J gave up 7 bases, with 10 bases separating them. This CDR3 has 14 residues. The CDR3 reads CASSYSGMDQPQHF. CDR3 bases: TGTGCCAGCAGTTACTCGGGTATGGACCAGCCCCAGCATTTT.

This clonotype was seen more than once but under ten times. The rearrangement joins TRBV24-1 to TRBJ2-2; D remains unclear. This CDR3 has 14 amino acids. V was cut by 5 bases and J by 3 bases, with 9 bases left in between. Per germline, CDR1 KGHDR and CDR2 SFDVKD. The CDR3 loop reads CATSVHSHTGELFF. CDR3 coding DNA: TGTGCCACCAGTGTCCACTCTCACACCGGGGAGCTGTTTTTT.

This clonotype was detected a few times. The chain joins TRBV7-9 to TRBJ1-5, with no clear D. V lost 1 base to trimming and J lost 4 bases, with 11 bases between them. Germline V gene data show CDR1 as SEHNR and CDR2 as FQNEAQ (reference sequence). The CDR3 is made up of 15 amino acids. CDR3 in amino acids: CASSLEFSGNQPQHF. CDR3 nucleotides: TGTGCCAGCAGCTTAGAGTTTTCGGGGAATCAGCCCCAGCATTTT. Based on the CDR3 plus reference TRBV7-9 and TRBJ1-5, the full variable domain is DTGVSQNPRHKITKRGQNVTFRCDPISEHNRLYWYRQTLGQGPEFLTYFQNEAQLEKSRLLSDRFSAERPKGSFSTLEIQRTEQGDSAMYLCASSLEFSGNQPQHFGDGTRLSIL.

The table lists this clonotype with a few counts. This sequence may be a read error, since a much larger clone differs from it by one base. J is TRBJ1-1 and V is TRBV7-2; 8 bases are a match to TRBD1. CDR3 size: 14 residues. Per germline, CDR1 SGHTA and CDR2 FQGNSA. This CDR3 reads CASSLTGADTEALF. CDR3 sequence (DNA): TGTGCCAGCAGCTTGACAGGGGCGGACACTGAAGCTCTCTTT.

As for this clonotype: This may stem from a read error, because a much larger clone lies one nucleotide away. V is TRBV25-1 and J is TRBJ2-6; D unresolved. Germline V gene sequence: CDR1 MGHDK, CDR2 SYGVNS. V was clipped by 1 base and J by 0 bases, with 4 bases between them. This CDR3 has 15 amino acids. The CDR3 DNA follows: TGTGCCAGCAGTGAATGGGACTCTGGGGCCAACGTCCTGACTTTC. Translating it yields CASSEWDSGANVLTF.

On this clonotype: This sequence may be a read error, since a much larger clone differs from it by one base. The V call is TRBV4-3, the J call TRBJ1-1; D gene uncertain. V was clipped by 1 base and J by 0 bases, with 9 bases between them. Germline CDR1 reads LGHNA; CDR2 reads YSLEER. The CDR3 sequence is 15 residues long. CDR3 in amino acids: CASSQGKGVNTEAFF. CDR3 nucleotide sequence: TGCGCCAGCAGCCAAGGCAAGGGAGTGAACACTGAAGCTTTCTTT.

This clonotype was detected only a few times. The chain is built from TRBV4-1 and TRBJ2-7; D is possibly TRBD1 (6 bases). V was shortened by 0 bases and J by 6 bases, with 15 bases between the two germline ends. In germline, CDR1 is MGHRA, CDR2 YSYEKL. The CDR3 totals 15 residues. CDR3 sequence reads: CASSQEPGTRSEQYF. The DNA of the CDR3 is TGCGCCAGCAGCCAAGAGCCCGGGACACGGTCCGAGCAGTACTTC.

In this sample, this clonotype turned up once. Sequence at one end of the junction differs from germline and may be a read error. The genes are TRBV3-1 and TRBJ2-3, with 9 nucleotides matching TRBD1. CDR1 is LGHDT, CDR2 YNNKEL, per germline (reference sequence). The CDR3 consists of 17 residues. CDR3 sequence: CASSPRRDRASTDMQYF. CDR3 bases: TGTGCCAGCAGCCCCCGCCGGGACAGGGCGAGCACAGATATGCAGTATTTT.

Notes on this clonotype: One junction end does not reproduce the germline sequence, and a read error may be involved. The chain combines TRBV24-1 with TRBJ2-1; unclear D gene. Germline V lookup: CDR1 KGHDR, CDR2 SFDVKD. The CDR3 loop spans 12 amino acids. The CDR3 DNA reads as TGTGCCTCCAGTGATTTCCACAATGAGCAGTTCTTC. The encoded protein is CASSDFHNEQFF.

With respect to this clonotype: The junction and the germline gene differ at one end; a read error may be behind it. The chain couples TRBV6-5 to TRBJ1-4; 7 bases align to TRBD1. Germline CDR1 is MNHEY and CDR2 is SVGAGI. The CDR3 length is 13 residues. The CDR3 sequence: CASMGQPNEKLFF. The DNA of the CDR3 is TGTGCCAGCATGGGACAGCCGAATGAAAAGCTGTTTTTT.

The CDR3 sequence is CADSSGGTDTQYF. Written as DNA, the CDR3 is TGTGCCGACTCTAGCGGAGGCACAGATACGCAGTATTTT. The J gene is TRBJ2-3, the V gene TRBV2, with TRBD2 identical over 7 bases. V was pared by 11 bases and J by 1 base, with 6 bases of the junction left unmatched. The length of the CDR3 is 13 residues. The germline gives CDR1 SNHLY, CDR2 FYNNEI. Using reference TRBV2 and TRBJ2-3 for the parts outside the CDR3, the full variable domain is EPEVTQTPSHQVTQMGQEVILRCVPISNHLYFYWYRQILGQKVEFLVSFYNNEISEKSEIFDDQFSVERPDGSNFTLKIRSTKLEDSAMYFCADSSGGTDTQYFGPGTRLTVL.